This T cell receptor beta chain derives from a study of blood T cell repertoires in COVID-19. Here immunoSEQ multiplex PCR was the method, and the copy in TCRdb shows in-frame clones only, minus some. Of about 390,000 clones in the sample, approximately 90% were seen once. The sample holds one count of this clone. This receptor was identified in a woman aged 45-60 years who had recovered from COVID-19. Sequencing input: PBMCs or T cells enriched from blood (not recorded which).

The CDR3 DNA sequence: TGTGCCAGCACGACCGGGACTATGGCGGGCGGGGAGCTGTTTTTT. Translated, it gives CASTTGTMAGGELFF. The rearrangement uses TRBV2 and TRBJ2-2; 7 bases match TRBD2. Germline-derived CDR1 and CDR2 are SNHLY and FYNNEI. J gave up 7 bases and V 7 bases, and 12 bases lay outside the gene matches. This CDR3 has 15 amino acids.